Listed here are 15 T cell receptor beta chains from one sample, sequenced in a study of blood T cells in healthy people across ages. Sample-barcoded 5' priming and a J-beta primer mix drove a second PCR of roughly 7 to 11 cycles. MiXCR, run by TCRdb on the 5' RACE reads, gives a single entry per CDR3 protein. The sample has approximately 770,000 distinct CDR3 sequences, 55% to 70% seen once. The sequenced sample was blood. These receptors came from a man aged 25 to 40 in good health.

CDR3 DNA sequence: TGTGCCAGCAGCCTGCGAACGGAGGGCCTGTTCACAGATACGCAGTATTTT. Translation: CASSLRTEGLFTDTQYF. This rearrangement joins TRBV4-2 to TRBJ2-3; D is possibly TRBD2 (6 bases). Per the germline V gene, CDR1 is LGHNA and CDR2 is YNFKEQ. V gave up 4 bases and J gave up 2 bases, with 19 bases separating them. This CDR3 spans 17 amino acids.

V and J are TRBV20-1 and TRBJ2-3, with 8 bases aligning to TRBD2. V shed 3 bases and J 4 bases; nucleotides not matched to a gene: 9. CDR1 is DFQATT and CDR2 is SNEGSKA in the germline V gene (reference sequence). CDR3 size: 15 residues. Here the CDR3 reads CSARPLAGPPDTQYF. CDR3 DNA sequence: TGCAGTGCTAGGCCCTTAGCGGGGCCTCCAGATACGCAGTATTTT.

The chain links TRBV12-3 or TRBV12-4 to TRBJ2-1, with D uncertain. This CDR3 has 14 residues. Between the trimmed V and J ends, which lost 3 bases and 8 bases, there was a span of 14 bases. The CDR3 sequence is CASSFSPYDDEQFF. CDR3 coding DNA: TGTGCCAGCAGTTTTTCTCCTTACGACGATGAGCAGTTCTTC.

The chain uses TRBV13 and TRBJ2-1; 8 bases fit TRBD2. Losses at the gene ends were 1 base for V and 5 bases for J; bases not matched to a gene: 10. This CDR3 is built from 17 residues. Germline V CDR1 and CDR2: PRHDT, FYEKMQ (reference sequence). CDR3 DNA sequence: TGTGCCAGCAGCTTAGTAGAACTAGCGGAAACAAACAATGAGCAGTTCTTC. This encodes CASSLVELAETNNEQFF.

This clonotype has just a few counts. The chain is built from TRBV7-2 and TRBJ2-1; no definite D call. The CDR3 consists of 14 residues. Germline V gene sequence: CDR1 SGHTA, CDR2 FQGNSA. Trimming removed 2 bases from V and 7 bases from J, with 12 bases in between. The CDR3 reads CASSLILTTNEQFF. The CDR3 bases are TGTGCCAGCAGCTTAATTCTTACGACGAATGAGCAGTTCTTC.

The V and J genes are TRBV27 and TRBJ2-7, with D possibly being TRBD2 (6 bases). The end of the DNA fits TRBJ2-5 better, so the J call may be wrong. CDR1 and CDR2 (germline): MNHEY, SMNVEV (reference sequence). The CDR3 is made up of 18 amino acids. In DNA form, the CDR3 reads TGTGCCAGCACCGATAAATACCCCGTTTTAGCGGAACCGAAGACCCAGTACTTC. Amino acids: CASTDKYPVLAEPKTQYF.

This clonotype was found many times. V gene TRBV2 combines with J gene TRBJ1-2; D is undetermined. The CDR3 consists of 14 residues. Trimming cost V 1 base and J 1 base, with 7 bases left between them. Germline V gives CDR1 SNHLY, CDR2 FYNNEI. CDR3 protein: CASSEVGVNYGYTF. The CDR3 nucleotides are TGTGCCAGCAGTGAAGTTGGGGTTAACTATGGCTACACCTTC. The variable domain in full, completed from reference TRBV2 and TRBJ1-2, reads EPEVTQTPSHQVTQMGQEVILRCVPISNHLYFYWYRQILGQKVEFLVSFYNNEISEKSEIFDDQFSVERPDGSNFTLKIRSTKLEDSAMYFCASSEVGVNYGYTFGSGTRLTVV.

V is TRBV5-1 and J is TRBJ2-1; 8 nucleotides agree with TRBD2. V dropped 0 bases and J dropped 5; count of bases not matched to a gene: 4. Per germline, CDR1 SGHRS and CDR2 YFSETQ. The CDR3 has 15 residues. CDR3 protein: CASSLGPGGDNEQFF. CDR3 coding DNA: TGCGCCAGCAGCTTGGGACCGGGAGGGGACAATGAGCAGTTCTTC.

V is TRBV4-2 and J is TRBJ2-4, with D possibly being TRBD1 (5 bases). CDR3 length equals 13 residues. V lost 1 base, J lost 12 bases, and 13 bases lay in between. Germline CDR1 reads LGHNA; CDR2 reads YNFKEQ. The CDR3: CASSQGQSDSQYF. CDR3 coding DNA: TGTGCCAGCAGCCAAGGTCAGTCAGACAGTCAGTACTTC.

This clonotype was seen a handful of times. This chain uses TRBV20-1 with TRBJ2-7, with D possibly called TRBD1 or TRBD2 (5 bases each). The DNA end favors TRBJ2-4, so the J call may be wrong. The germline V gene encodes CDR1 DFQATT and CDR2 SNEGSKA (reference sequence). CDR3 length: 15 residues. CDR3 sequence (DNA): TGCAGTGCTAGAGTCCCCGGGATCCCAGGGAACATTCAGTACTTC. It encodes CSARVPGIPGNIQYF.

V and J are TRBV6-5 and TRBJ1-4; tentatively, D is TRBD1 (6 bases). Germline CDR1 reads MNHEY; CDR2 reads SVGAGI. The CDR3 spans 14 residues. Trimming stripped 10 bases from V and 4 bases from J, with 16 bases between. DNA of the CDR3: TGTGCCAACAGCCGGACAGTTAATAATGAAAAACTGTTTTTT. Encoded protein: CANSRTVNNEKLFF.

This clonotype showed up just once. The V gene is TRBV6-2 or TRBV6-3, the J gene TRBJ1-1; 9 bases align to TRBD1. Trimming removed 1 base from V and 1 base from J; junction bases left unmatched: 10. CDR1 and CDR2 from the germline V gene are MNHEY and SVGEGT. This CDR3 contains 18 residues. The CDR3 spells CASSYLGGTGLANTEAFF. CDR3 nucleotide sequence: TGTGCCAGCAGTTACTTAGGAGGGACAGGGTTGGCGAACACTGAAGCTTTCTTT.

The chain employs TRBV5-6 and TRBJ2-5; either TRBD1 or TRBD2 may supply D (5 bases each). V lost 4 bases to trimming and J lost 5 bases, with 12 bases between them. The CDR3 spans 13 residues. Germline lookup yields CDR1 SGHDT and CDR2 YYEEEE. CDR3 protein: CASSDNWGETQYF. CDR3 nucleotide sequence: TGTGCCAGCAGCGATAATTGGGGGGAGACCCAGTACTTC. Variable domain in full (rest from reference TRBV5-6 and TRBJ2-5): DAGVTQSPTHLIKTRGQQVTLRCSPKSGHDTVSWYQQALGQGPQFIFQYYEEEERQRGNFPDRFSGHQFPNYSSELNVNALLLGDSALYLCASSDNWGETQYFGPGTRLLVL.

The chain is built from TRBV21-1 and TRBJ2-1. TRBV21-1 is described as a pseudogene. The length of the CDR3 is 13 residues. The CDR3, as DNA: TGTGCCAGCAGCAAAAGGGTCCACAATGAGCAGTTCTTC. This encodes CASSKRVHNEQFF.

This chain's CDR3 is CAISETSGRNTGELFF. Here the CDR3 DNA reads TGTGCCATCAGTGAGACTAGCGGGAGGAACACCGGGGAGCTGTTTTTT. This chain links TRBV10-3 with TRBJ2-2; 11 bases align to TRBD2. V trimming: 2 bases; J trimming: 1 base; junction bases outside the gene matches: 0. CDR1 and CDR2 from the germline V gene are ENHRY and SYGVKD. The CDR3 has 16 residues.